This T cell receptor (beta chain) was sequenced in a study of blood T cell repertoires in COVID-19. Libraries were prepared by immunoSEQ multiplex PCR; TCRdb keeps only in-frame clonotypes and omits some of them. The table lists about 140,000 clones, 60% to 80% of them singletons. CDR1 WSHSY and CDR2 SAAADI come from the germline V gene. The CDR3 has 16 residues. V shed 0 bases, J shed 4 bases, and the junction held 5 bases outside the gene matches. V is TRBV10-2 and J is TRBJ2-1, with 8 bases aligning to TRBD2. This TCR was recovered from a woman in her 50s with active or convalescent COVID-19. Sequenced: peripheral blood. CDR3: CASSESKREKYNEQFF. CDR3 bases: TGCGCCAGCAGTGAGTCTAAGCGGGAGAAATACAATGAGCAGTTCTTC.